This passage covers 26 T cell receptor beta chains from one sample sequenced in a study of Ad26.COV2.S vaccination and SARS-CoV-2 variants (dated by TCRdb to the early 2020s). Library generation was performed with the immunoSEQ multiplex PCR assay. Not all clones reach the TCRdb copy of this immuneACCESS table, which keeps in-frame sequences only. Checked studies attribute under half of the gap to unresolved V genes and leave the rest unexplained. For this sample there are about 350,000 clones; approximately 90% appear just once. The ten largest clones capture 6.4% of the sample. This specimen's treatment or condition label, interpreted: around 19 received Ad26.COV2.S at low or high dose, single or two shots; several received placebo; per-sample allocation not given. Repertoires of vaccine and placebo recipients were sequenced from samples collected on day 63 after the first injection. The material sequenced was peripheral blood, taken in a trial of Ad26.COV2.S vaccine versus placebo. The receptors stem from a person between 18 and 59 years old who received the Ad26.COV2.S COVID-19 vaccine or a placebo.

The J gene is TRBJ1-6, the V gene TRBV6-4; D remains ambiguous. The CDR3 spans 15 residues. Trimming removed 4 bases at V and 8 bases at J, with 15 bases between. Germline values: CDR1 MRHNA, CDR2 SNTAGT. The CDR3 region is CASSVAPDGYSPLHF. The CDR3 bases are TGTGCCAGCAGTGTCGCCCCGGACGGATATTCACCCCTCCACTTT.

This chain connects TRBV7-2 to TRBJ1-3; perhaps TRBD1 as D (6 bases). This CDR3 region has 17 residues. Germline CDR1 SGHTA, CDR2 FQGNSA. The germline V and J ends were trimmed by 3 bases and 0 bases, with 15 bases remaining between them. The CDR3 loop reads CASSFQPTGSSGNTIYF. DNA for the CDR3: TGTGCCAGCAGCTTCCAACCAACAGGGAGCTCTGGAAACACCATATATTTT.

This sequence joins TRBV14 and TRBJ1-4; perhaps TRBD1 as D (6 bases). This CDR3 region has 17 residues. Trimming cost V 5 bases and J 4 bases, with 20 bases left between them. Germline V gene data show CDR1 as SGHDN and CDR2 as FVKESK. CDR3 sequence reads: CASSVKKTGHYNEKLFF. For the CDR3, the DNA is TGTGCCAGCAGCGTCAAAAAGACAGGACACTATAATGAAAAACTGTTTTTT.

This rearrangement joins TRBV29-1 to TRBJ1-2; unclear D gene. V lost 6 bases to trimming and J lost 7 bases, with 18 bases between them. This CDR3 is built from 13 residues. In germline, CDR1 is SQVTM, CDR2 ANQGSEA. CDR3 bases: TGCAGCGTGACCGGACCAAAAGAGGGTGGCTACACCTTC. It is translated as CSVTGPKEGGYTF. Variable domain in full (rest from reference TRBV29-1 and TRBJ1-2): SAVISQKPSRDICQRGTSLTIQCQVDSQVTMMFWYRQQPGQSLTLIATANQGSEATYESGFVIDKFPISRPNLTFSTLTVSNMSPEDSSIYLCSVTGPKEGGYTFGSGTRLTVV.

The V gene is TRBV7-3, the J gene TRBJ2-5; 7 bases are shared with TRBD2. The germline V gene encodes CDR1 SGHTA and CDR2 FQGTGA. The CDR3 has 15 residues. V dropped 4 bases and J dropped 2; count of bases not matched to a gene: 7. This CDR3 is CASSSPGGGQETQYF. In nucleotides, the CDR3 is TGTGCCAGCAGCTCCCCCGGCGGGGGACAAGAGACCCAGTACTTC.

The rearrangement links TRBV6-2 or TRBV6-3 to TRBJ1-5; D is unclear. Germline V gene sequence: CDR1 MNHEY, CDR2 SVGEGT. The CDR3 spans 15 residues. V was shortened by 2 bases and J by 0 bases, with 8 bases between the two germline ends. Here the CDR3 reads CASSYAELSNQPQHF. Here the CDR3 DNA reads TGTGCCAGCAGTTACGCAGAACTTAGCAATCAGCCCCAGCATTTT.

This clone was seen a few times. This chain joins TRBV30 and TRBJ1-5; no firm D call. V was cut by 1 base and J by 6 bases, with 7 bases left in between. This CDR3 has 12 amino acids. CDR1 and CDR2 (germline): GTSNPN, SVGIG (reference sequence). CDR3 amino acids: CAWSDEGQPQHF. The DNA of the CDR3 is TGTGCCTGGAGTGATGAGGGTCAGCCCCAGCATTTT.

The V gene is TRBV3-1 (or the pseudogene TRBV3-2), the J gene TRBJ1-2, with 7 bases fitting TRBD1. The CDR3 is 20 amino acids. J lost 3 bases, V lost 0 bases, and 19 bases had no gene match. Germline lookup yields CDR1 LGHDT and CDR2 YNNKEL (reference sequence). The CDR3 DNA is TGTGCCAGCAGCCAAGATGTGGCCCTGGGGGGCAGGGGGTTCCACTATGGCTACACCTTC. Translated: CASSQDVALGGRGFHYGYTF.

The V call is TRBV2, the J call TRBJ2-3; D gene uncertain. Per the germline V gene, CDR1 is SNHLY and CDR2 is FYNNEI. This CDR3 comprises 13 residues. Trimming left V 4 bases short and J 4 bases short, with 9 bases between. Here the CDR3 DNA reads TGTGCCAGCAGTGGAGGCCTTGCAGATACGCAGTATTTT. It is translated as CASSGGLADTQYF. Filled out from reference TRBV2 and TRBJ2-3, the complete variable domain reads EPEVTQTPSHQVTQMGQEVILRCVPISNHLYFYWYRQILGQKVEFLVSFYNNEISEKSEIFDDQFSVERPDGSNFTLKIRSTKLEDSAMYFCASSGGLADTQYFGPGTRLTVL.

This chain joins TRBV5-4 and TRBJ1-3; unclear D gene. CDR3 length: 14 residues. The V gene lost 3 bases and the J gene lost 0 bases, with 7 bases spanning the gap. Germline CDR1 SGHNT, CDR2 YYREEE (reference sequence). The CDR3 is CASSSRSSGNTIYF. The CDR3 region has the DNA TGTGCCAGCAGCTCCCGCTCCTCTGGAAACACCATATATTTT.

The J gene is TRBJ1-2, the V gene TRBV29-1; possibly TRBD1 for D (5 bases). The V end was cut by 3 bases, the J end by 3 bases, with 11 bases between. The CDR3 extends over 13 amino acids. Germline CDR1 is SQVTM and CDR2 is ANQGSEA. CDR3 coding DNA: TGCAGCGTTGACAGGGAGTACGACTATGGCTACACCTTC. Translation: CSVDREYDYGYTF.

In nucleotides, the CDR3 is TGTGCCAGCAGCGTTAAAGGAACCCGGGACAGGGAATGGGGCTACACCTTC. Protein sequence: CASSVKGTRDREWGYTF. This chain uses TRBV7-3 with TRBJ1-2; TRBD1 matches at 9 bases. Unmatched junction bases numbered 18, after V lost 5 bases and J lost 8 bases. There are 17 residues in the CDR3. Germline V gene sequence: CDR1 SGHTA, CDR2 FQGTGA.

The V and J genes are TRBV19 and TRBJ2-3, with 10 bases fitting TRBD2. CDR1 LNHDA and CDR2 SQIVND come from the germline V gene (reference sequence). CDR3 length equals 15 residues. V lost 9 bases and J lost 3; bases outside the gene matches: 9. CDR3 coding DNA: TGTGCCAGCCACAGCGGGGGGGCCTGGACAGATACGCAGTATTTT. This sequence encodes CASHSGGAWTDTQYF.

The chain carries TRBV5-4 and TRBJ2-3; D uncertain. This CDR3 comprises 13 residues. V was clipped by 4 bases and J by 2 bases, with 8 bases between them. Germline lookup yields CDR1 SGHNT and CDR2 YYREEE (reference sequence). The CDR3 sequence is CASSPSATDTQYF. CDR3 bases: TGTGCCAGCAGCCCAAGTGCCACAGATACGCAGTATTTT.

The rearrangement uses TRBV19 and TRBJ1-5, with 7 bases lining up with TRBD1. Losses at the gene ends were 11 bases for V and 5 bases for J; bases not matched to a gene: 15. Looked up from germline, CDR1 is LNHDA and CDR2 is SQIVND (reference sequence). The CDR3 sequence is 15 residues long. The CDR3 reads CASNSVDRLYQPQHF. For the CDR3, the DNA is TGTGCCTCTAACAGCGTGGACAGGCTATATCAGCCCCAGCATTTT.

The chain carries TRBV7-8 and TRBJ2-1; either TRBD1 or TRBD2 may supply D (5 bases each). Germline lookup yields CDR1 SGHVS and CDR2 FQNEAQ. CDR3 length equals 13 residues. Trimming shortened V by 1 base and J by 6 bases, and 7 bases separated the two germline ends. CDR3 in amino acids: CASSLVGGNEQFF. DNA of the CDR3: TGTGCCAGCAGCTTAGTTGGGGGCAATGAGCAGTTCTTC. The full variable domain, completed using reference TRBV7-8 and TRBJ2-1, is GAGVSQSPRYKVAKRGQDVALRCDPISGHVSLFWYQQALGQGPEFLTYFQNEAQLDKSGLPSDRFFAERPEGSVSTLKIQRTQQEDSAVYLCASSLVGGNEQFFGPGTRLTVL.

The gene calls are TRBV28 and TRBJ2-1; 8 bases agree with TRBD1. Unmatched junction bases numbered 19, after V lost 2 bases and J lost 7 bases. Germline CDR1 MDHEN, CDR2 SYDVKM. The CDR3 has 19 amino acids. The CDR3 here is CASSLPPPRTGLRGNEQFF. CDR3 DNA sequence: TGTGCCAGCAGTTTACCTCCCCCCCGGACAGGGTTGAGAGGGAATGAGCAGTTCTTC.

V and J are TRBV2 and TRBJ2-4; D ambiguous. Germline CDR1 and CDR2: SNHLY and FYNNEI. Trimming removed 4 bases from V and 8 bases from J, with 6 bases in between. This CDR3 contains 11 residues. CDR3 loop: CASSVTYIQYF. Here the CDR3 DNA reads TGTGCCAGCAGTGTAACTTACATTCAGTACTTC.

This CDR3 reads CATRGRIPYEQYF. Written as DNA, the CDR3 is TGTGCTACACGTGGACGGATACCTTACGAGCAGTACTTC. J is TRBJ2-7 and V is TRBV28, with unresolved D. CDR3 size: 13 residues. CDR1 MDHEN and CDR2 SYDVKM come from the germline V gene.

V and J are TRBV7-8 and TRBJ1-3, with 12 bases fitting TRBD1. CDR1 is SGHVS, CDR2 FQNEAQ, per germline. The V and J ends lost 1 base and 3 bases, in that order; junction bases with no gene match: 16. There are 21 residues in the CDR3. The CDR3 DNA follows: TGTGCCAGCAGCTTAGGGGGCGCATGGGACAGGGGGCGGATGTTTGGAAACACCATATATTTT. Amino acids: CASSLGGAWDRGRMFGNTIYF.

This chain links TRBV19 with TRBJ2-2, with 9 positions matching TRBD1. Trimming took 7 bases from V and 2 from J; bases not matched to a gene: 5. The CDR3 is 15 amino acids. Germline V gene lookup returns CDR1 LNHDA and CDR2 SQIVND (reference sequence). In DNA form, the CDR3 reads TGTGCCAGTACCCTGGACAGGGGAAACACCGGGGAGCTGTTTTTT. It is translated as CASTLDRGNTGELFF.

The gene calls are TRBV6-2 or TRBV6-3 and TRBJ2-1, with a possible D match to TRBD1 (5 bases). Germline CDR1 MNHEY, CDR2 SVGEGT. Trimming cost V 4 bases and J 0 bases, with 13 bases left between them. The CDR3 length is 16 residues. CDR3 nucleotide sequence: TGTGCCAGCAGTTCCCGGACACGAAGCTCCTACAATGAGCAGTTCTTC. Translation: CASSSRTRSSYNEQFF.

Comment on this clone: This sample also contains other DNA sequences that code for the same CDR3. The chain couples TRBV2 to TRBJ1-5, with D perhaps matching TRBD1 (5 bases). V shed 4 bases and J shed 0 bases, with 10 bases lying between them. CDR1 SNHLY and CDR2 FYNNEI come from the germline V gene. This CDR3 is 15 amino acids long. The CDR3 coding sequence is TGTGCCAGCAGTGGGGACGGTTATAGCAATCAGCCCCAGCATTTT. This translates into CASSGDGYSNQPQHF.

J is TRBJ1-2 and V is TRBV7-3; a weak D match, TRBD1 (5 bases). This CDR3 comprises 14 residues. Germline CDR1 and CDR2: SGHTA and FQGTGA. The germline V and J ends were trimmed by 3 bases and 4 bases, with 12 bases remaining between them. The CDR3 DNA is TGTGCCAGCAGCTTTGCAGGGTTATCCTATGGCTACACCTTC. Residues: CASSFAGLSYGYTF.

The V gene is TRBV19, the J gene TRBJ1-4; no clear D gene. The germline V and J ends were trimmed by 3 bases and 8 bases, with 10 bases remaining between them. This CDR3 has 13 residues. CDR1 is LNHDA and CDR2 is SQIVND in the germline V gene (reference sequence). DNA of the CDR3: TGTGCCAGTAGTATCGGCGAGCGGGAAAAACTGTTTTTT. It translates to CASSIGEREKLFF.

The table lists this clone with a few counts. V and J are TRBV2 and TRBJ1-5; a possible D gene is TRBD1 (5 bases). Per germline, CDR1 SNHLY and CDR2 FYNNEI. The CDR3 sequence is 16 residues long. Trimming left V 7 bases short and J 0 bases short, with 16 bases between. The CDR3 DNA reads as TGTGCCAGCACCGAAAGGGGAATCTATAGCAATCAGCCCCAGCATTTT. Amino acid sequence: CASTERGIYSNQPQHF.